The 20 T cell receptor beta chains below come from one sample, sequenced in a study of blood T cells in healthy people across ages. With a J-beta primer mix and a sample-barcoded 5' primer, a second PCR ran 7 to 11 cycles. TCRdb redid the calling of the 5' RACE reads with MiXCR, one entry per CDR3 protein. The sample contains over a million distinct CDR3 sequences, 40% to 45% of which appear only once. Material for sequencing was blood. Receptor source: a woman aged 55-69 years in good health.

The chain combines TRBV5-1 with TRBJ2-5; D not resolved. Germline V gene data show CDR1 as SGHRS and CDR2 as YFSETQ. CDR3 length: 13 residues. The ends were cut back, 0 bases at V and 5 bases at J, with 8 bases in the middle. Written as DNA, the CDR3 is TGCGCCAGCAGCTTGGTTATTAGCGAGACCCAGTACTTC. It translates to CASSLVISETQYF.

V and J are TRBV29-1 and TRBJ2-1, with 9 bases that match TRBD1. CDR3 size: 14 residues. V was clipped by 6 bases and J by 8 bases; unmatched bases: 11. CDR1 and CDR2 from the germline V gene are SQVTM and ANQGSEA. The CDR3 loop is CSVGGQGGFYEQFF. CDR3 nucleotides: TGCAGCGTAGGGGGACAGGGAGGGTTTTATGAGCAGTTCTTC.

The V call is TRBV20-1, the J call TRBJ2-5, with a possible D match to TRBD2 (5 bases). CDR1 and CDR2 (germline): DFQATT, SNEGSKA (reference sequence). The CDR3 has 14 residues. V gave up 4 bases and J gave up 2 bases, with 14 bases separating them. The CDR3 spells CSATQLGSQETQYF. DNA of the CDR3: TGCAGTGCTACGCAGTTGGGGAGTCAAGAGACCCAGTACTTC.

CDR3 sequence reads: CASSSEVDTQYF. The CDR3 DNA reads TGTGCCAGCAGCTCGGAAGTTGATACGCAGTATTTT. The chain couples TRBV13 to TRBJ2-3; D ambiguous. CDR3 size: 12 residues. Looked up from germline, CDR1 is PRHDT and CDR2 is FYEKMQ (reference sequence). Trimming removed 4 bases at V and 6 bases at J, with 8 bases between. Complete variable domain (other parts from reference TRBV13 and TRBJ2-3): AAGVIQSPRHLIKEKRETATLKCYPIPRHDTVYWYQQGPGQDPQFLISFYEKMQSDKGSIPDRFSAQQFSDYHSELNMSSLELGDSALYFCASSSEVDTQYFGPGTRLTVL.

This chain connects TRBV7-9 to TRBJ2-3; TRBD2 matches at 15 bases. J was trimmed by 1 base and V by 4 bases; bases with no gene match: 6. CDR3 length: 18 residues. Germline loops: CDR1 SEHNR, CDR2 FQNEAQ (reference sequence). CDR3 amino acids: CASSSGLAGGPGTDTQYF. The CDR3 DNA follows: TGTGCCAGCAGCTCAGGACTAGCGGGAGGGCCCGGCACAGATACGCAGTATTTT.

This clonotype was counted ten times or more. This chain connects TRBV12-3 or TRBV12-4 to TRBJ1-6; 9 bases map to TRBD1. V lost 8 bases, J lost 6 bases, and 11 bases stayed unmatched. The CDR3 consists of 16 residues. The CDR3 protein is CASGTGLLFGNSPLHF. The CDR3 bases are TGTGCCAGCGGGACAGGGCTTTTATTTGGTAATTCACCCCTCCACTTT.

This clonotype has at least ten counts. The chain joins TRBV7-2 to TRBJ2-7; D gene uncertain. The CDR3 spans 16 residues. Germline V lookup: CDR1 SGHTA, CDR2 FQGNSA. V shed 1 base and J shed 6 bases, with 19 bases lying between them. The CDR3: CASSLGPRRSRSEQYF. CDR3 bases: TGTGCCAGCAGCTTAGGCCCCCGGCGAAGTCGGTCCGAGCAGTACTTC. Full variable domain (remainder filled in from reference TRBV7-2 and TRBJ2-7): GAGVSQSPSNKVTEKGKDVELRCDPISGHTALYWYRQSLGQGLEFLIYFQGNSAPDKSGLPSDRFSAERTGGSVSTLTIQRTQQEDSAVYLCASSLGPRRSRSEQYFGPGTRLTVT.

The chain carries TRBV4-1 and TRBJ1-1; D ambiguous. V lost 3 bases, J lost 4 bases, and 9 bases lay in between. The CDR3 is 13 amino acids. Germline loops: CDR1 MGHRA, CDR2 YSYEKL. Here the CDR3 reads CASSHGTSTEAFF. The CDR3 bases are TGCGCCAGCAGCCACGGAACGAGCACTGAAGCTTTCTTT.

This chain's CDR3 is CSATTGTSGGWEQYF. The CDR3 bases are TGCAGTGCTACGACCGGGACTAGCGGGGGGTGGGAGCAGTACTTC. The V gene is TRBV20-1, the J gene TRBJ2-5, with TRBD2 matching 15 bases. This CDR3 is built from 15 residues. The V and J ends lost 4 bases and 11 bases, in that order; junction bases with no gene match: 11. In germline, CDR1 is DFQATT, CDR2 SNEGSKA (reference sequence).

The chain carries TRBV2 and TRBJ2-1; TRBD2 is a possible D gene (5 bases). V was cut by 7 bases and J by 3 bases, with 13 bases left in between. Germline CDR1 is SNHLY and CDR2 is FYNNEI. The CDR3 totals 14 residues. In DNA, the CDR3 is TGTGCCAGCATCGTCAACGGGAACTACAATGAGCAGTTCTTC. Protein: CASIVNGNYNEQFF.

V and J are TRBV6-6 and TRBJ2-7, with D perhaps given as TRBD1 or TRBD2 (5 bases each). Germline CDR1 reads MNHNY; CDR2 reads SVGAGI (reference sequence). The CDR3 is 14 residues long. V was cut by 6 bases and J by 4 bases, with 16 bases left in between. The CDR3 region is CASSWSGPQYEQYF. The CDR3, as DNA: TGTGCCAGCAGCTGGTCGGGACCACAATACGAGCAGTACTTC.

This clonotype was picked up many times. The gene calls are TRBV12-3 or TRBV12-4 and TRBJ1-2; D unresolved. V was shortened by 6 bases and J by 2 bases, with 10 bases between the two germline ends. The CDR3 is 13 residues long. The CDR3 is CASSPSENYGYTF. The CDR3 DNA follows: TGTGCCAGCAGCCCCTCTGAAAACTATGGCTACACCTTC.

The V gene is TRBV20-1, the J gene TRBJ2-1; TRBD1 or TRBD2 may be the D gene (6 bases each). The CDR3 spans 14 residues. Trimming stripped 6 bases from V and 6 bases from J, with 18 bases between. Looked up from germline, CDR1 is DFQATT and CDR2 is SNEGSKA (reference sequence). The CDR3 spells CSAEGGDLGNEQFF. DNA of the CDR3: TGCAGTGCCGAGGGGGGAGATCTCGGCAATGAGCAGTTCTTC.

With regard to this clonotype: A much larger clone differs from this one at a single base, so this may be a read error. The gene calls are TRBV3-1 and TRBJ2-5; D possibly corresponds to TRBD1 (5 bases). Judging by the DNA end, TRBJ2-7 fits better; the J call may be wrong. The CDR3 extends over 14 amino acids. Germline V gives CDR1 LGHDT, CDR2 YNNKEL (reference sequence). The CDR3 nucleotides read TGTGCCGGCAGCCAAGTGGACACCCGCTACGAGCAGTACTTC. Amino acids: CAGSQVDTRYEQYF.

The chain couples TRBV20-1 to TRBJ1-5; the D gene is possibly TRBD1 (6 bases). Germline lookup yields CDR1 DFQATT and CDR2 SNEGSKA (reference sequence). The CDR3 consists of 15 residues. The ends were cut back, 3 bases at V and 6 bases at J, with 18 bases in the middle. CDR3 DNA: TGCAGTGCTAGTTTAGCGGGGGCGCGGAGTCAGCCCCAGCATTTT. Translation: CSASLAGARSQPQHF.

The chain links TRBV10-3 to TRBJ2-7; 7 nucleotides match TRBD1. Looked up from germline, CDR1 is ENHRY and CDR2 is SYGVKD. CDR3 size: 14 residues. V shed 6 bases and J 2 bases; nucleotides not matched to a gene: 7. The CDR3 reads CAIRGTADTYEQYF. For the CDR3, the DNA is TGTGCCATCAGGGGGACAGCTGATACCTACGAGCAGTACTTC.

This clonotype was recorded a few times. The rearrangement joins TRBV27 to TRBJ2-1; 9 positions match TRBD2. Trimming cost V 0 bases and J 9 bases; bases outside gene matches: 9. Germline assignment: CDR1 MNHEY and CDR2 SMNVEV (reference sequence). The CDR3 extends over 16 amino acids. The CDR3 DNA follows: TGTGCCAGCAGTTTATCCCTTGGCGGGAGGGTGGGTGAGCAGTTCTTC. This encodes CASSLSLGGRVGEQFF.

This clonotype came up a few times. The gene calls are TRBV4-1 and TRBJ2-7; 9 bases are a match to TRBD2. The J segment lost 2 bases and the V segment lost 3 bases, leaving 2 bases of the junction unmatched. Germline assignment: CDR1 MGHRA and CDR2 YSYEKL. The CDR3 runs 14 residues. The CDR3 region has the DNA TGCGCCAGCAGCCATAGCGGGGGCACCTACGAGCAGTACTTC. This translates into CASSHSGGTYEQYF.

This sequence joins TRBV7-2 and TRBJ2-5, with no clear D. CDR3 length: 16 amino acids. V gave up 2 bases and J gave up 0 bases, with 13 bases separating them. Germline V CDR1 and CDR2: SGHTA, FQGNSA. As DNA, the CDR3 is TGTGCCAGCAGCTTAAAGCCTTCGCGGCACCAAGAGACCCAGTACTTC. Translation gives CASSLKPSRHQETQYF.

The rearrangement links TRBV3-1 to TRBJ2-5, with D unresolved. The CDR3 is made up of 13 amino acids. The germline V gene has CDR1 LGHDT and CDR2 YNNKEL (reference sequence). Trimming pared 2 bases from V and 4 bases from J, leaving 8 bases between. Here the CDR3 DNA reads TGTGCCAGCAGCCAATTTTTGGGAGAGACCCAGTACTTC. The encoded protein is CASSQFLGETQYF.